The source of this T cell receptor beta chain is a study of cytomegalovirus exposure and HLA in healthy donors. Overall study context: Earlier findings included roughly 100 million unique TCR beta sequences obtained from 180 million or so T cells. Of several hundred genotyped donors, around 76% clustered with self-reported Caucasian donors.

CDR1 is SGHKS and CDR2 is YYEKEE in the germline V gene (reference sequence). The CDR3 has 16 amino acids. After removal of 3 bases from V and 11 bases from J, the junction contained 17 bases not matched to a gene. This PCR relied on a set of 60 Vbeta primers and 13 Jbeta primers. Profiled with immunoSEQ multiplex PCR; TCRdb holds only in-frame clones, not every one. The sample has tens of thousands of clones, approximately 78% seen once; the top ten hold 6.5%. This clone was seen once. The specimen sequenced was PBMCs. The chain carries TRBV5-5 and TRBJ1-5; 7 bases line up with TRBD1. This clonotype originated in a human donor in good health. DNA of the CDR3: TGTGCCAGCAGCTCACTAGGGACAGCCCCGGGTGGGACCCAGCATTTT. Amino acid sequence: CASSSLGTAPGGTQHF. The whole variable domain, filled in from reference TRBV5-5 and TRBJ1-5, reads DAGVTQSPTHLIKTRGQQVTLRCSPISGHKSVSWYQQVLGQGPQFIFQYYEKEERGRGNFPDRFSARQFPNYSSELNVNALLLGDSALYLCASSSLGTAPGGTQHFGDGTRLSIL.